This T cell receptor beta chain was observed in a study of spatial heterogeneity in lung cancer. About the research overall: In tumor regions, TCR transcript counts tracked strongly with a T cell module score from matched bulk RNA-seq. Whole-study results and caveats: The study found that expanded intratumoral alpha and beta TCR counts tracked tumor mutation counts. The estimate shows that only roughly 7% of tumor T cells were covered for alpha and around 12% for beta chains.

Germline lookup yields CDR1 MNHNY and CDR2 SVGAGI (reference sequence). This CDR3 spans 14 amino acids. Trimming cost V 6 bases and J 7 bases, with 18 bases left between them. This clonotype appeared many times. Its specificity is unknown. A distinct unique molecular identifier was carried by each TCR cDNA molecule. TCRdb analysed the 5' RACE reads with MiXCR anew, one entry per CDR3 protein. The table lists approximately 8,800 distinct CDR3 sequences, approximately 12% of them singletons. The time point was: sample taken at primary tumor resection. In each case, whole RNA from tumor, nontumor lung or frozen PBMC was sequenced unsorted.

Source: lung tumor tissue, taken at surgery. The chain uses TRBV6-6 and TRBJ2-5; D is perhaps TRBD2 (5 bases). This sequence was found in a male donor with early-stage non-small cell lung cancer. The CDR3 reads CASSQPPGIGTQYF. The CDR3 region has the DNA TGTGCCAGCAGCCAACCCCCGGGGATAGGGACCCAGTACTTC.